The TCR beta chain under discussion was sequenced for a study of T cell clones after liver transplantation. Study at large: TCRbeta sequencing after a pre-transplant mixed lymphocyte reaction identified graft-donor-reactive clones, later tracked in post-transplant blood.

Unstimulated PBMCs were sorted into CD3+CD4+ and CD3+CD8+ populations. Profiled with immunoSEQ multiplex PCR; TCRdb holds only in-frame clones, not every one. The repertoire holds around 77,000 clones, with under 90% as singletons. Sample: CD4+ T cells from blood, taken 12 months after liver transplant. The receptor's source is a human patient who received a liver transplant. Some T cells may be supplied by the graft donor.

The CDR3 spells CASFIEVSVIQGDQPQHF. CDR3 bases: TGTGCCAGCTTCATCGAGGTAAGTGTAATCCAGGGTGATCAGCCCCAGCATTTT. The rearrangement links TRBV21-1 to TRBJ1-5; no check of the table's D call, TRBD1, against the DNA was made. TRBV21-1 corresponds to a pseudogene. The CDR3 runs to 18 residues.